Listed here is a single TCR beta chain. Antigen: not known. This record comes from a study of OX40 agonist ivuxolimab in advanced cancers. Study context: In this cohort, patients received ivuxolimab, an agonistic anti-OX40 (CD134) antibody. Three patients had partial responses: one hepatocellular carcinoma, two cutaneous melanoma. Study-wide results and limits: The mean number of expanded clones was higher in CD8+ T cells than in CD4+.

Repertoires were generated with immunoSEQ multiplex PCR, while TCRdb's copy carries only in-frame clones and drops some. The sample lists tens of thousands of clones, 80% to 90% occurring once. The sequencing here drew on CD4+ or CD8+ T cells sorted from blood, taken in a trial of the OX40 agonist ivuxolimab. The receptor was isolated from an adult with an advanced solid tumor such as melanoma, head and neck, liver or kidney cancer.

CDR3 DNA sequence: TGTGCCAGCAGCTCCGAACCCCGGGACATTACGAATACGCAGTATTTT. This sequence encodes CASSSEPRDITNTQYF. This chain joins TRBV7-9 and TRBJ2-3; TRBD1 is a possible D gene (6 bases). Germline V gene data show CDR1 as SEHNR and CDR2 as FQNEAQ (reference sequence). The CDR3 length is 16 residues. Trimming pared 4 bases from V and 7 bases from J, leaving 21 bases between.